The next 18 T cell receptor beta chains were all read from a single sample in a study of cytomegalovirus exposure and HLA in healthy donors. It was with 60 Vbeta and 13 Jbeta primers that the PCR ran. Profiling relied on immunoSEQ multiplex PCR, and the TCRdb table lists in-frame clones only, not all of them. The sample records around 50,000 clones, around 83% being singletons. What was sequenced was PBMCs. Receptor source: a young man in good health and CMV-seronegative.

The chain couples TRBV6-5 to TRBJ2-1; a possible D gene is TRBD2 (5 bases). Trimming took 7 bases from V and 0 from J, leaving 10 bases between them. Germline V CDR1 and CDR2: MNHEY, SVGAGI. The CDR3 loop spans 14 amino acids. CDR3 sequence: CASTRGNSYNEQFF. The CDR3 DNA sequence: TGTGCCAGCACCCGAGGGAACTCCTACAATGAGCAGTTCTTC.

The V call is TRBV4-2, the J call TRBJ2-5, with a tentative D call TRBD1 (5 bases). Gene TRBJ2-7 matches the end of the DNA better, so the J call may be wrong. Germline values: CDR1 LGHNA, CDR2 YNFKEQ. This CDR3 is 13 amino acids long. CDR3 sequence (DNA): TGTGCCAGCAGCCAAGTTGACAGTTACGAGCAGTACTTC. This sequence encodes CASSQVDSYEQYF.

This clone was found a few times. The chain uses TRBV30 and TRBJ1-4, with D hard to call. This CDR3 spans 14 amino acids. Germline CDR1 and CDR2: GTSNPN and SVGIG (reference sequence). Trimming took 0 bases from V and 6 from J, leaving 11 bases between them. DNA for the CDR3: TGTGCCTGGAGTGTAGCCGGGGAAGATGAAAAACTGTTTTTT. It is translated as CAWSVAGEDEKLFF.

The chain has TRBV7-8 and TRBJ2-5, with D perhaps matching TRBD2 (7 bases). The CDR3 spans 17 residues. Germline loops: CDR1 SGHVS, CDR2 FQNEAQ. Trimming took off 2 bases at V and 5 bases at J, with 21 bases between the two ends. The CDR3: CASSLKAWGGAKETQYF. CDR3 in DNA: TGTGCCAGCAGCTTAAAGGCATGGGGGGGCGCGAAGGAGACCCAGTACTTC. Looking up the rest from reference TRBV7-8 and TRBJ2-5 gives the full variable domain: GAGVSQSPRYKVAKRGQDVALRCDPISGHVSLFWYQQALGQGPEFLTYFQNEAQLDKSGLPSDRFFAERPEGSVSTLKIQRTQQEDSAVYLCASSLKAWGGAKETQYFGPGTRLLVL.

The chain recombines TRBV9 with TRBJ1-3; 8 nucleotides agree with TRBD1. CDR3 size: 15 residues. Germline V gene data show CDR1 as SGDLS and CDR2 as YYNGEE. The trim removed 4 bases at V and 3 bases at J, leaving 6 bases unmatched. CDR3 nucleotides: TGTGCCAGCAGCCCATATGGACAGGGTGGAAACACCATATATTTT. Its translation: CASSPYGQGGNTIYF.

The chain uses TRBV11-2 and TRBJ1-2, with D possibly TRBD1 on 5 matching bases. The CDR3 consists of 14 residues. Between the trimmed V and J ends, which lost 5 bases and 2 bases, there was a span of 12 bases. Germline-derived CDR1 and CDR2 are SGHAT and FQNNGV. CDR3 loop: CASSPRGPNYGYTF. DNA of the CDR3: TGTGCCAGCAGCCCGCGGGGACCCAACTATGGCTACACCTTC.

The chain is built from TRBV10-2 and TRBJ2-1; TRBD2 matches 11 bases. The germline V gene encodes CDR1 WSHSY and CDR2 SAAADI. Trimming cost V 1 base and J 2 bases; bases outside gene matches: 10. The CDR3 loop spans 19 amino acids. CDR3 nucleotides: TGCGCCAGCAGTGAGTACGGGGTTGGGACTAGCGGACCCTACAATGAGCAGTTCTTC. Amino acid sequence: CASSEYGVGTSGPYNEQFF.

The V call is TRBV29-1, the J call TRBJ2-7; TRBD1 matches 7 bases. The J segment lost 6 bases and the V segment lost 6 bases, leaving 5 bases of the junction unmatched. The CDR3 has 11 residues. The germline V gene encodes CDR1 SQVTM and CDR2 ANQGSEA. The CDR3 bases are TGCAGCGTGCAGGGGGTTGCCGAGCAGTACTTC. This encodes CSVQGVAEQYF.

Comments on this clone: A junction end diverges from the germline sequence, so it may reflect a read error. Other DNA sequences in the sample encode the same CDR3. J is TRBJ2-7 and V is TRBV5-6, with 9 bases matching TRBD2. The germline V gene has CDR1 SGHDT and CDR2 YYEEEE. The CDR3 loop spans 13 amino acids. This CDR3 is CASSLGTSFPQVF. The CDR3 DNA follows: TGTGCCAGCAGCCTGGGGACTAGCTTCCCCCAGGTCTTC.

V and J are TRBV7-9 and TRBJ1-1; no clear D gene. Germline V gene sequence: CDR1 SEHNR, CDR2 FQNEAQ (reference sequence). V was pared by 0 bases and J by 7 bases, with 18 bases between. This CDR3 has 16 amino acids. CDR3 region: CASSLASLEIMGEAFF. The DNA for the CDR3 is TGTGCCAGCAGCTTAGCCTCCCTAGAGATAATGGGTGAAGCTTTCTTT. The full variable domain, completed using reference TRBV7-9 and TRBJ1-1, is DTGVSQNPRHKITKRGQNVTFRCDPISEHNRLYWYRQTLGQGPEFLTYFQNEAQLEKSRLLSDRFSAERPKGSFSTLEIQRTEQGDSAMYLCASSLASLEIMGEAFFGQGTRLTVV.

This rearrangement joins TRBV18 to TRBJ2-3; unclear D gene. V lost 3 bases, J lost 2 bases, and 6 bases lay in between. From germline, CDR1 is KGHSH and CDR2 LQKENI. The CDR3 covers 13 residues. The CDR3 reads CASSPRNTDTQYF. Written as DNA, the CDR3 is TGTGCCAGCTCACCCAGAAACACAGATACGCAGTATTTT.

This clone rates as medium-sized. The chain employs TRBV7-8 and TRBJ1-4, with 7 bases lining up with TRBD1. Germline V gives CDR1 SGHVS, CDR2 FQNEAQ. There are 17 residues in the CDR3. J was trimmed by 0 bases and V by 5 bases; bases with no gene match: 9. The CDR3: CASSGARQGTTNEKLFF. Written as DNA, the CDR3 is TGTGCCAGCAGCGGAGCCAGACAGGGAACAACTAATGAAAAACTGTTTTTT. Complete variable domain (other parts from reference TRBV7-8 and TRBJ1-4): GAGVSQSPRYKVAKRGQDVALRCDPISGHVSLFWYQQALGQGPEFLTYFQNEAQLDKSGLPSDRFFAERPEGSVSTLKIQRTQQEDSAVYLCASSGARQGTTNEKLFFGSGTQLSVL.

The chain is built from TRBV28 and TRBJ2-7; TRBD2 agrees at 9 bases. CDR1 MDHEN and CDR2 SYDVKM come from the germline V gene. The CDR3 sequence is 16 residues long. Unmatched junction bases numbered 8, after V lost 1 base and J lost 4 bases. CDR3 loop: CASSLLFGSGGYEQYF. The CDR3 nucleotides read TGTGCCAGCAGTTTATTGTTCGGAAGCGGGGGGTACGAGCAGTACTTC. Drawing the rest from reference TRBV28 and TRBJ2-7, the complete variable domain is DVKVTQSSRYLVKRTGEKVFLECVQDMDHENMFWYRQDPGLGLRLIYFSYDVKMKEKGDIPEGYSVSREKKERFSLILESASTNQTSMYLCASSLLFGSGGYEQYFGPGTRLTVT.

This chain connects TRBV15 to TRBJ2-5, with D possibly matching TRBD1 (5 bases). Looked up from germline, CDR1 is LNHNV and CDR2 is YYDKDF (reference sequence). Trimming took 6 bases from V and 5 from J, leaving 19 bases between them. The CDR3 sequence is 15 residues long. CDR3 nucleotides: TGTGCCACCAGTTCCTTCCAGGGCCCCGATGAGACCCAGTACTTC. Amino acids: CATSSFQGPDETQYF.

The chain recombines TRBV4-1 with TRBJ2-7; TRBD1 agrees at 10 bases. Trimming took 3 bases from V and 3 from J; bases not matched to a gene: 8. The CDR3 has 16 amino acids. Germline V gene sequence: CDR1 MGHRA, CDR2 YSYEKL. CDR3 loop: CASSQIGTGVRYEQYF. CDR3 coding DNA: TGCGCCAGCAGCCAGATTGGGACAGGGGTTCGCTACGAGCAGTACTTC.

The genes are TRBV7-6 and TRBJ2-2; weak D call: TRBD2 (6 bases). The V and J ends lost 5 bases and 1 base respectively, with 14 bases between them. In germline, CDR1 is SGHVS, CDR2 FNYEAQ. This CDR3 is built from 16 residues. CDR3 protein: CASSPLGLLNTGELFF. CDR3 coding DNA: TGTGCCAGCAGCCCCCTGGGACTCCTGAACACCGGGGAGCTGTTTTTT.

This sequence joins TRBV7-9 and TRBJ2-7, with 8 bases fitting TRBD1. Germline trimming cut 3 bases from V and 5 bases from J; bases unmatched to any gene: 6. In germline, CDR1 is SEHNR, CDR2 FQNEAQ (reference sequence). CDR3 length equals 14 residues. CDR3 coding DNA: TGTGCCAGCAGCTTCACAGGGGGGTTCAACGAGCAGTACTTC. Translation gives CASSFTGGFNEQYF.

The V call is TRBV23-1, the J call TRBJ1-1; a weak D match, TRBD1 (6 bases). TRBV23-1 is designated an ORF whose function remains uncertain. The length of the CDR3 is 16 residues. Trimming took off 2 bases at V and 7 bases at J, with 20 bases between the two ends. The CDR3 loop reads CASSQRRPGVSYEAFF. DNA for the CDR3: TGCGCCAGCAGTCAACGTAGACCAGGGGTTTCTTATGAAGCTTTCTTT.